The sequence of this TCR beta chain was determined in a study of patients and donors after allogeneic stem cell transplantation. V lost 3 bases, J lost 2 bases, and 5 bases stayed unmatched. The CDR3 is 18 amino acids. Germline CDR1 KGHDR, CDR2 SFDVKD. TCRdb fed the RT-PCR reads into MiXCR, producing one record per CDR3 protein. The table shows fewer than 250,000 distinct CDR3 sequences, with roughly an eighth occurring only once. This clonotype was counted between two and nine times. V gene TRBV24-1 combines with J gene TRBJ2-1, with 14 bases that match TRBD2. The TCR sequence derives from a human donor who was either an allogeneic HSCT recipient or a stem cell or donor lymphocyte infusion donor (not recorded which). It is not recorded whose cells these are; they may come from a transplant donor. The sample taken for sequencing was blood, either unsorted or a sorted T cell fraction (not recorded which). DNA for the CDR3: TGTGCCACCAGTGATCCGGGACTAGCGGGAGTCCCCTACAATGAGCAGTTCTTC. Protein: CATSDPGLAGVPYNEQFF.